The next 29 T cell receptor beta chains were all read from a single sample in a study of control samples from healthy donors and cancer patients. Measured with immunoSEQ multiplex PCR; TCRdb has only the in-frame clones, and not every one. The sample lists about 160,000 clones, less than 95% occurring once. Sequenced: PBMCs. The origin of the receptors is a man aged 55 to 70 with colorectal cancer.

This clone was counted only a few times. The rearrangement joins TRBV6-5 to TRBJ1-2; 7 bases align to TRBD1. The V segment lost 4 bases and the J segment 10 bases; nucleotides outside the gene matches: 12. There are 14 residues in the CDR3. The germline V gene encodes CDR1 MNHEY and CDR2 SVGAGI. As DNA, the CDR3 is TGTGCCAGCAGTTTACGACAGGGTGGCCAAGACTACACCTTC. Protein sequence: CASSLRQGGQDYTF.

The V call is TRBV14, the J call TRBJ2-4; 9 positions match TRBD1. Germline CDR1 reads SGHDN; CDR2 reads FVKESK. The CDR3 contains 16 residues. With V trimmed by 4 bases and J by 7 bases, 11 bases remained unmatched. CDR3 sequence (DNA): TGTGCCAGCAGCCCCCTAATTGGACAGGGGTGGAACATTCAGTACTTC. Residues: CASSPLIGQGWNIQYF.

This sequence joins TRBV5-6 and TRBJ2-3, with D possibly being TRBD1 (6 bases). CDR3 length: 13 residues. With 5 bases removed from V and 4 bases from J, the gap between germline ends came to 11 bases. CDR1 is SGHDT, CDR2 YYEEEE, per germline. CDR3 nucleotide sequence: TGTGCCAGCAGATCAACAGGGTCAGATACGCAGTATTTT. Its translation: CASRSTGSDTQYF. Complete variable domain (other parts from reference TRBV5-6 and TRBJ2-3): DAGVTQSPTHLIKTRGQQVTLRCSPKSGHDTVSWYQQALGQGPQFIFQYYEEEERQRGNFPDRFSGHQFPNYSSELNVNALLLGDSALYLCASRSTGSDTQYFGPGTRLTVL.

This sequence joins TRBV6-5 and TRBJ1-5, with D possibly being TRBD1 (5 bases). V dropped 8 bases and J dropped 9 bases, with 17 bases sitting between them. This CDR3 has 13 residues. Germline V gene lookup returns CDR1 MNHEY and CDR2 SVGAGI. The CDR3 sequence is CASPWGVRGPQHF. The CDR3 DNA reads as TGTGCCAGCCCATGGGGGGTCCGGGGGCCCCAGCATTTT.

The CDR3, as DNA: TGTGCCAGCAGCTTCGGGGACTCCTACGAGCAGTACTTC. Translating gives CASSFGDSYEQYF. The genes are TRBV13 and TRBJ2-7, with a weak D call TRBD2 (5 bases). The CDR3 has 13 residues. Looked up from germline, CDR1 is PRHDT and CDR2 is FYEKMQ (reference sequence). The germline V and J ends were trimmed by 3 bases and 0 bases, with 6 bases remaining between them.

The J gene is TRBJ2-3, the V gene TRBV3-1 (or the pseudogene TRBV3-2); tentatively, D is TRBD2 (5 bases). V lost 5 bases, J lost 6 bases, and 9 bases lay in between. Germline CDR1 is LGHDT and CDR2 is YNNKEL (reference sequence). The CDR3 runs to 12 residues. CDR3 in amino acids: CASSWERDTQYF. The CDR3 DNA is TGTGCCAGCAGCTGGGAGCGGGATACGCAGTATTTT.

The gene calls are TRBV6-5 and TRBJ1-3; D is possibly TRBD1 (5 bases). Per the germline V gene, CDR1 is MNHEY and CDR2 is SVGAGI. V lost 2 bases, J lost 4 bases, and 9 bases lay in between. The CDR3 consists of 14 residues. The CDR3, as DNA: TGTGCCAGCAGTTACAGGGGCGGGGGAAACACCATATATTTT. This encodes CASSYRGGGNTIYF.

This chain uses TRBV10-3 with TRBJ2-2; 8 bases agree with TRBD1. The CDR3 length is 17 residues. V was clipped by 2 bases and J by 2 bases; unmatched bases: 7. CDR1 is ENHRY, CDR2 SYGVKD, per germline. The CDR3 reads CAISEGPGTGNTGELFF. In DNA, the CDR3 is TGTGCCATCAGTGAGGGCCCCGGGACAGGCAACACCGGGGAGCTGTTTTTT.

J is TRBJ1-2 and V is TRBV21-1; the DNA was not compared with TRBD1, the D call given in the table. TRBV21-1 is labeled a pseudogene. The CDR3 is 15 amino acids. The CDR3 sequence: CASYPWGNRVSGYTF. The CDR3 DNA reads as TGTGCCAGCTACCCTTGGGGGAACAGGGTAAGTGGCTACACCTTC.

The chain has TRBV19 and TRBJ1-1; D not certain. The CDR3 runs 13 residues. Per the germline V gene, CDR1 is LNHDA and CDR2 is SQIVND (reference sequence). Trimming left V 3 bases short and J 3 bases short, with 8 bases between. The CDR3, as DNA: TGTGCCAGTAGTATGGGGTTTTACACTGAAGCTTTCTTT. Its translation: CASSMGFYTEAFF.

This chain links TRBV10-1 with TRBJ2-2, with D maybe TRBD1 (6 bases). The germline V gene has CDR1 WNHNN and CDR2 SYGVQD (reference sequence). V lost 4 bases, J lost 8 bases, and 23 bases lay in between. The CDR3 extends over 17 amino acids. The CDR3 reads CASSAPGTSDFVGELFF. CDR3 DNA sequence: TGCGCCAGCAGTGCCCCCGGGACATCGGATTTCGTTGGGGAGCTGTTTTTT.

This chain links TRBV7-2 with TRBJ1-6; 12 positions agree with TRBD1. This CDR3 has 16 amino acids. V was clipped by 3 bases and J by 9 bases; unmatched bases: 6. The V gene's germline CDR1 is SGHTA and CDR2 FQGNSA. The CDR3 protein is CASSFRGQGAGSPLHF. CDR3 DNA: TGTGCCAGCAGCTTTCGGGGACAGGGGGCTGGTTCACCCCTCCACTTT.

The chain has TRBV18 and TRBJ1-4; D is perhaps TRBD1 (5 bases). Germline CDR1 KGHSH, CDR2 LQKENI. The CDR3 runs 15 residues. Trimming shortened V by 4 bases and J by 4 bases, and 13 bases separated the two germline ends. CDR3 sequence (DNA): TGTGCCAGCTCACAGGTCGAAGGGGTTAATGAAAAACTGTTTTTT. Translation: CASSQVEGVNEKLFF.

The rearrangement uses TRBV19 and TRBJ2-5, with 7 positions matching TRBD1. There are 16 residues in the CDR3. The trim removed 7 bases at V and 5 bases at J, leaving 16 bases unmatched. The germline CDR1 and CDR2 sequences are LNHDA and SQIVND (reference sequence). CDR3 sequence: CASTTSTGHGLETQYF. For the CDR3, the DNA is TGTGCCAGTACCACTTCGACAGGGCACGGGTTGGAGACCCAGTACTTC.

CDR3 DNA sequence: TGCAGTGCTAGTTATATTCAGGGGGGGAGCACTGAAGCTTTCTTT. As protein: CSASYIQGGSTEAFF. The V gene is TRBV20-1, the J gene TRBJ1-1, with 7 bases that match TRBD1. CDR1 is DFQATT and CDR2 is SNEGSKA in the germline V gene (reference sequence). The V gene end was trimmed by 3 bases and the J gene end by 4 bases; junction bases not matched to a gene: 11. The CDR3 sequence is 15 residues long.

This chain connects TRBV6-2 or TRBV6-3 to TRBJ1-4; D unresolved. Per the germline V gene, CDR1 is MNHEY and CDR2 is SVGEGT. CDR3 size: 14 residues. Trimming took 4 bases from V and 0 from J, leaving 6 bases between them. CDR3 region: CASSSGATNEKLFF. The CDR3 region has the DNA TGTGCCAGCAGTTCGGGCGCAACTAATGAAAAACTGTTTTTT.

The chain joins TRBV12-5 to TRBJ1-2; D is ambiguous. The CDR3 is made up of 12 amino acids. V dropped 1 base and J dropped 2 bases, with 2 bases sitting between them. The V gene's germline CDR1 is LGHNT and CDR2 FRNRAP. The CDR3 sequence is CASGLENYGYTF. CDR3 DNA sequence: TGTGCTAGTGGTTTGGAGAACTATGGCTACACCTTC.

The chain joins TRBV11-3 to TRBJ2-5, with D perhaps matching TRBD2 (5 bases). The CDR3 has 14 residues. Germline loops: CDR1 SGHNT, CDR2 YENEEA. The ends were cut back, 4 bases at V and 5 bases at J, with 14 bases in the middle. CDR3 bases: TGTGCCAGCAGCTCCCCCGAGCGCGGGGAGACCCAGTACTTC. Its protein is CASSSPERGETQYF. The complete variable domain, with remaining parts taken from reference TRBV11-3 and TRBJ2-5, reads EAGVVQSPRYKIIEKKQPVAFWCNPISGHNTLYWYLQNLGQGPELLIRYENEEAVDDSQLPKDRFSAERLKGVDSTLKIQPAELGDSAVYLCASSSPERGETQYFGPGTRLLVL.

The rearrangement links TRBV19 to TRBJ1-1; no clear D gene. Trimming pared 8 bases from V and 1 base from J, leaving 11 bases between. Germline CDR1 reads LNHDA; CDR2 reads SQIVND (reference sequence). The CDR3 has 13 amino acids. CDR3 nucleotide sequence: TGTGCCAGTGGTGGGTCTTGGAACACTGAAGCTTTCTTT. Amino acid sequence: CASGGSWNTEAFF.

This clone has a single count. This chain links TRBV11-2 with TRBJ2-7; D tentatively reads TRBD1 or TRBD2 (7 bases each). CDR3 length: 16 amino acids. V lost 5 bases, J lost 2 bases, and 19 bases lay in between. Germline CDR1 SGHAT, CDR2 FQNNGV. The CDR3 DNA reads as TGTGCCAGCAGCCAGGGGGGGCGGGGAAGCACCTACGAGCAGTACTTC. Its translation is CASSQGGRGSTYEQYF.

This chain joins TRBV7-2 and TRBJ1-5; D possibly corresponds to TRBD1 (5 bases). Germline CDR1 reads SGHTA; CDR2 reads FQGNSA. V lost 5 bases, J lost 3 bases, and 8 bases lay in between. The CDR3 contains 13 residues. CDR3 amino acids: CASSAGLNQPQHF. DNA of the CDR3: TGTGCCAGCAGCGCAGGGCTCAATCAGCCCCAGCATTTT.

Of note for this clone: A read error may produce the germline difference seen at one junction end. This sequence joins TRBV6-5 and TRBJ1-1; 8 bases agree with TRBD1. Germline V gene sequence: CDR1 MNHEY, CDR2 SVGAGI. This CDR3 contains 15 residues. Here the CDR3 reads CASGYLSRGPTEAFF. The CDR3 DNA reads as TGTGCCAGCGGTTACTTGAGCAGGGGGCCAACTGAAGCTTTCTTT.

The J gene is TRBJ2-1, the V gene TRBV24-1; D uncertain. Germline loops: CDR1 KGHDR, CDR2 SFDVKD. Trimming stripped 4 bases from V and 0 bases from J, with 9 bases between. The CDR3 length is 15 residues. For the CDR3, the DNA is TGTGCCACCAGTGACAGGCTAGGCTCCTACAATGAGCAGTTCTTC. Encoded protein: CATSDRLGSYNEQFF.

V gene TRBV4-3 combines with J gene TRBJ1-6, with D possibly being TRBD1 (5 bases). Germline loops: CDR1 LGHNA, CDR2 YSLEER. The length of the CDR3 is 15 residues. The ends were cut back, 7 bases at V and 7 bases at J, with 17 bases in the middle. The CDR3 protein is CASKRTTQANSPLHF. The CDR3 region has the DNA TGCGCCAGCAAACGGACCACACAGGCAAATTCACCCCTCCACTTT.

In DNA, the CDR3 is TGTGCCAGCAGCCCTTCACTAGCGGGGGCAACCTACGAGCAGTACTTC. This encodes CASSPSLAGATYEQYF. The J gene is TRBJ2-7, the V gene TRBV3-1 (or the pseudogene TRBV3-2); 11 nucleotides line up with TRBD2. Germline CDR1 and CDR2: LGHDT and YNNKEL (reference sequence). Losses at the gene ends were 4 bases for V and 2 bases for J; bases not matched to a gene: 7. CDR3 length equals 16 residues.

The genes are TRBV5-1 and TRBJ2-7; the D gene is possibly TRBD2 (5 bases). Trimming took off 1 base at V and 5 bases at J, with 13 bases between the two ends. The CDR3 loop spans 14 amino acids. CDR1 SGHRS and CDR2 YFSETQ come from the germline V gene. The DNA for the CDR3 is TGCGCCAGCAGCTTGCCAGCGGAGTCCGACGAGCAGTACTTC. Protein: CASSLPAESDEQYF.

V and J are TRBV19 and TRBJ1-5, with 7 bases identical to TRBD1. The CDR3 length is 15 residues. Germline CDR1 reads LNHDA; CDR2 reads SQIVND (reference sequence). V trimming: 9 bases; J trimming: 2 bases; junction bases outside the gene matches: 10. The CDR3 bases are TGTGCCAGCAACCCCGGAGGGACAGGCAATCAGCCCCAGCATTTT. Protein: CASNPGGTGNQPQHF.

The gene calls are TRBV11-2 and TRBJ2-5; D ambiguous. This CDR3 comprises 11 residues. V was pared by 4 bases and J by 9 bases, with 9 bases between. CDR1 is SGHAT and CDR2 is FQNNGV in the germline V gene. The CDR3 reads CASSWDEAQYF. The DNA for the CDR3 is TGTGCCAGCAGCTGGGATGAGGCCCAGTACTTC.

The CDR3 DNA reads TGTGCCAGCGTCGGGGTTATCACAACTAATGAAAAACTGTTTTTT. It encodes CASVGVITTNEKLFF. The chain has TRBV5-4 and TRBJ1-4; D ambiguous. Germline V gene lookup returns CDR1 SGHNT and CDR2 YYREEE (reference sequence). This CDR3 is built from 15 residues. V gave up 7 bases and J gave up 0 bases, with 13 bases separating them.